These 8 T cell receptor beta chains came from one sample sequenced in a study of cytomegalovirus exposure and HLA in healthy donors (dated by TCRdb to about 2017). Receptor amplification or capture employed the immunoSEQ multiplex PCR assay. The multiplex PCR relied on a mix of 60 forward primers for TCR Vbeta segments and 13 reverse primers for TCR Jbeta segments. TCRdb obtained this table from immuneACCESS and retained in-frame rearrangements with V and J assigned. These tables miss some clones; where compared with another copy, unresolved V genes account for less than half of the shortfall, and the remainder is unexplained. The sample table records over 120,000 clones. Clones ranked in the top ten supply about 0.96% of the sample. Sequencing input: PBMCs. The receptors come from a male donor in good health and CMV-seronegative.

The V gene is TRBV7-9, the J gene TRBJ2-2, with 7 bases aligning to TRBD2. The CDR3 covers 15 residues. Trimming cost V 0 bases and J 5 bases; bases outside gene matches: 3. The germline gives CDR1 SEHNR, CDR2 FQNEAQ (reference sequence). CDR3 protein: CASSLAGTTTGELFF. The CDR3 nucleotides read TGTGCCAGCAGCTTAGCTGGGACTACGACCGGGGAGCTGTTTTTT.

The chain recombines TRBV2 with TRBJ2-7, with D possibly matching TRBD2 (6 bases). The CDR3 is made up of 14 amino acids. Germline CDR1 is SNHLY and CDR2 is FYNNEI. Trimming took off 1 base at V and 5 bases at J, with 12 bases between the two ends. The CDR3 DNA sequence: TGTGCCAGCAGTGAAGGGGGGGAGCTCGACGAGCAGTACTTC. The encoded protein is CASSEGGELDEQYF.

The V and J genes are TRBV19 and TRBJ1-2; D is perhaps TRBD1 (5 bases). The germline V and J ends were trimmed by 2 bases and 0 bases, with 10 bases remaining between them. The V gene's germline CDR1 is LNHDA and CDR2 SQIVND (reference sequence). The CDR3 is 15 amino acids. The CDR3 nucleotides read TGTGCCAGTAGTATAACCAGGGCCTCTAACTATGGCTACACCTTC. Its protein product is CASSITRASNYGYTF.

The chain combines TRBV14 with TRBJ2-2; 9 bases are a match to TRBD2. CDR1 SGHDN and CDR2 FVKESK come from the germline V gene. V lost 4 bases, J lost 5 bases, and 5 bases stayed unmatched. The length of the CDR3 is 15 residues. The CDR3, as DNA: TGTGCCAGCAGCCCGCTAGCGGGGCGGACCGGGGAGCTGTTTTTT. It codes for CASSPLAGRTGELFF.

The chain employs TRBV27 and TRBJ2-7, with TRBD1 matching over 9 bases. Germline CDR1 is MNHEY and CDR2 is SMNVEV (reference sequence). The CDR3 is 18 residues long. J lost 2 bases, V lost 2 bases, and 13 bases had no gene match. The CDR3 DNA sequence: TGTGCCAGCAGTTTAGGCGGGTGGGAGGGACAGGGCACCTACGAGCAGTACTTC. Translated: CASSLGGWEGQGTYEQYF.

The chain combines TRBV7-9 with TRBJ2-1; 9 bases are shared with TRBD2. Germline V gene data show CDR1 as SEHNR and CDR2 as FQNEAQ (reference sequence). This CDR3 comprises 15 residues. The junction had 9 bases not matched to a gene; V was cut back by 8 bases and J by 4 bases. This chain's CDR3 is CASDAETSGYNEQFF. The CDR3 DNA sequence: TGTGCCAGCGATGCGGAGACTAGCGGATACAATGAGCAGTTCTTC.

The V and J genes are TRBV19 and TRBJ2-2; a possible D gene is TRBD2 (6 bases). With 1 base removed from V and 4 bases from J, the gap between germline ends came to 10 bases. Per the germline V gene, CDR1 is LNHDA and CDR2 is SQIVND (reference sequence). The CDR3 spans 15 residues. The CDR3 region is CASSIVRGGTGELFF. Here the CDR3 DNA reads TGTGCCAGTAGTATAGTGAGGGGAGGCACCGGGGAGCTGTTTTTT. Based on the CDR3 plus reference TRBV19 and TRBJ2-2, the full variable domain is DGGITQSPKYLFRKEGQNVTLSCEQNLNHDAMYWYRQDPGQGLRLIYYSQIVNDFQKGDIAEGYSVSREKKESFPLTVTSAQKNPTAFYLCASSIVRGGTGELFFGEGSRLTVL.

The J gene is TRBJ2-5, the V gene TRBV5-4; D might be TRBD1 (6 bases). Germline V gives CDR1 SGHNT, CDR2 YYREEE (reference sequence). The CDR3 contains 19 residues. Between the trimmed V and J ends, which lost 2 bases and 3 bases, there was a span of 26 bases. The CDR3 loop is CASSLQGGERTVEEETQYF. In nucleotides, the CDR3 is TGTGCCAGCAGCTTACAGGGTGGTGAACGGACGGTGGAGGAAGAGACCCAGTACTTC.